The subject of this entry is one TCR beta chain. V was shortened by 4 bases and J by 4 bases, with 17 bases between the two germline ends. The germline CDR1 and CDR2 sequences are LGHDT and YNNKEL (reference sequence). The CDR3 sequence is 16 residues long. TCRdb analysed the RT-PCR reads with MiXCR anew, one entry per CDR3 protein. The sample gives about 680,000 distinct CDR3 sequences, 12% to 15% of which show up once; 3.6% is in the top ten. Sample: memory CD4+ T cells from blood. This receptor was identified in a female donor in good health, serving as a healthy control. The rearrangement links TRBV3-1 to TRBJ2-1, with D perhaps TRBD2 (5 bases). The CDR3 DNA reads TGTGCCAGCAGCCCCGGAGGCGGCCTAGGATACAATGAGCAGTTCTTC. Translated: CASSPGGGLGYNEQFF.